This entry describes one T cell receptor beta chain. The antigen remains unidentified. CDR1 and CDR2 (germline): GTSNPN, SVGIG (reference sequence). Between the trimmed V and J ends, which lost 5 bases and 5 bases, there was a span of 19 bases. The CDR3 spans 14 residues. The entry originates in a study of cytomegalovirus exposure and HLA in healthy donors. General observations from the study: With DRB1 most and HLA-C fewest, TCR association rates differed between HLA loci in a later analysis.

PCR used 60 Vbeta primers and 13 Jbeta primers. Produced via immunoSEQ multiplex PCR; TCRdb's table is partial and in-frame only. The sample lists about 140,000 clones, 76% occurring once. What was sequenced was PBMCs. The sequence was obtained from a man in his forties in good health and CMV-seronegative. The J gene is TRBJ2-7, the V gene TRBV30; D possibly corresponds to TRBD1 (6 bases). The CDR3 is CAWAPGDWSNEQYF. The CDR3 DNA follows: TGTGCCTGGGCACCAGGGGATTGGAGCAACGAGCAGTACTTC.